These 26 T cell receptor beta chains came from one sample sequenced in a study of blood T cell repertoires in COVID-19. Sequenced by immunoSEQ multiplex PCR; TCRdb stores in-frame clones only, minus some. The sample holds 95,000 or so clones, 89% seen once. Sequences were obtained from peripheral blood. Source of these receptors: a woman in her sixties or seventies with acute or convalescent COVID-19.

V and J are TRBV5-1 and TRBJ2-6; a weak D match, TRBD2 (7 bases). CDR1 is SGHRS and CDR2 is YFSETQ in the germline V gene. The CDR3 is 18 residues long. V was clipped by 4 bases and J by 0 bases, with 17 bases between them. In DNA form, the CDR3 reads TGCGCCAGCAGCACAGAGGGGGGGAGATCCTCTGGGGCCAACGTCCTGACTTTC. Encoded protein: CASSTEGGRSSGANVLTF.

The chain carries TRBV12-1 and TRBJ2-7; the DNA was not used to check the table's D call, TRBD1. TRBV12-1 is labeled a pseudogene. This CDR3 is built from 15 residues. In DNA form, the CDR3 reads TGTGCCAGCAGCTTCGGCCAACAGGGCGCCCACGAGCAGTACGTC. Amino acids: CASSFGQQGAHEQYV.

The V gene is TRBV5-5, the J gene TRBJ1-1; D unclear. The V gene lost 2 bases and the J gene lost 4 bases, with 9 bases spanning the gap. Looked up from germline, CDR1 is SGHKS and CDR2 is YYEKEE (reference sequence). This CDR3 region has 13 residues. Here the CDR3 reads CASSFLQITEAFF. Written as DNA, the CDR3 is TGTGCCAGCAGCTTCCTACAGATCACTGAAGCTTTCTTT.

This clone was found once. V is TRBV7-9 and J is TRBJ1-1; D is possibly TRBD1 (5 bases). The CDR3 is made up of 13 amino acids. CDR1 is SEHNR and CDR2 is FQNEAQ in the germline V gene (reference sequence). V lost 2 bases and J 6 bases, leaving 10 bases between the germline ends. The CDR3 here is CASSLISQAEAFF. The CDR3 nucleotides read TGTGCCAGCAGCTTAATTTCACAGGCTGAAGCTTTCTTT.

J is TRBJ1-2 and V is TRBV15; D is perhaps TRBD1 (5 bases). The length of the CDR3 is 13 residues. Germline V gene lookup returns CDR1 LNHNV and CDR2 YYDKDF (reference sequence). Trimming removed 0 bases from V and 4 bases from J, with 6 bases in between. CDR3 sequence reads: CATSRDRAYGYTF. CDR3 DNA: TGTGCCACCAGCAGAGACAGGGCCTATGGCTACACCTTC. The full variable domain, completed using reference TRBV15 and TRBJ1-2, is DAMVIQNPRYQVTQFGKPVTLSCSQTLNHNVMYWYQQKSSQAPKLLFHYYDKDFNNEADTPDNFQSRRPNTSFCFLDIRSPGLGDTAMYLCATSRDRAYGYTFGSGTRLTVV.

The chain couples TRBV19 to TRBJ1-3, with 8 bases that match TRBD1. This CDR3 is built from 14 residues. Germline V CDR1 and CDR2: LNHDA, SQIVND (reference sequence). V lost 7 bases to trimming and J lost 0 bases; unmatched junction nucleotides: 2. Here the CDR3 DNA reads TGTGCCAGTAACGACAGGGGCTCTGGAAACACCATATATTTT. This codes for CASNDRGSGNTIYF.

The chain uses TRBV5-4 and TRBJ1-2, with TRBD1 as a possible D gene (6 bases). Trimming stripped 2 bases from V and 2 bases from J, with 10 bases between. Germline V gene sequence: CDR1 SGHNT, CDR2 YYREEE (reference sequence). This CDR3 contains 14 residues. This CDR3 reads CASSLSGANYGYTF. Written as DNA, the CDR3 is TGTGCCAGCAGCTTATCAGGGGCAAACTATGGCTACACCTTC. The complete variable domain, with remaining parts taken from reference TRBV5-4 and TRBJ1-2, reads ETGVTQSPTHLIKTRGQQVTLRCSSQSGHNTVSWYQQALGQGPQFIFQYYREEENGRGNFPPRFSGLQFPNYSSELNVNALELDDSALYLCASSLSGANYGYTFGSGTRLTVV.

The chain employs TRBV2 and TRBJ2-7; D possibly corresponds to TRBD1 (6 bases). Germline CDR1 is SNHLY and CDR2 is FYNNEI. The CDR3 is made up of 14 amino acids. Between the trimmed V and J ends, which lost 6 bases and 0 bases, there was a span of 12 bases. The CDR3 loop is CASRLTGLSYEQYF. The CDR3 coding sequence is TGTGCCAGCAGACTGACAGGACTCTCCTACGAGCAGTACTTC.

This clone was observed a few times. V is TRBV19 and J is TRBJ1-2, with 12 bases identical to TRBD1. The germline gives CDR1 LNHDA, CDR2 SQIVND (reference sequence). The V and J ends lost 1 base and 8 bases, in that order; junction bases with no gene match: 8. CDR3 length equals 16 residues. As DNA, the CDR3 is TGTGCCAGTAGTATAGCCCCGGGACAGGGGGCGAGGGGCTACACCTTC. This codes for CASSIAPGQGARGYTF.

The J gene is TRBJ2-1, the V gene TRBV6-2 or TRBV6-3; 7 bases map to TRBD1. The V and J ends lost 5 bases and 2 bases, in that order; junction bases with no gene match: 9. Germline V gene lookup returns CDR1 MNHEY and CDR2 SVGEGT. This CDR3 comprises 16 residues. The CDR3 spells CASSPLTGAPYNEQFF. In DNA, the CDR3 is TGTGCCAGCAGTCCCTTAACAGGGGCACCCTACAATGAGCAGTTCTTC.

The chain is built from TRBV5-6 and TRBJ2-1; 9 bases map to TRBD1. Germline V gene lookup returns CDR1 SGHDT and CDR2 YYEEEE. The trim removed 3 bases at V and 7 bases at J, leaving 5 bases unmatched. This CDR3 spans 14 amino acids. CDR3 residues: CASSWGDRANEQFF. The CDR3 bases are TGTGCCAGCAGCTGGGGGGACAGGGCGAATGAGCAGTTCTTC.

There are a few counts of this clone. The chain employs TRBV15 and TRBJ1-6; TRBD1 matches 7 bases. The CDR3 has 18 residues. The V gene's germline CDR1 is LNHNV and CDR2 YYDKDF (reference sequence). The trim removed 1 base at V and 0 bases at J, leaving 6 bases unmatched. CDR3 bases: TGTGCCACCAGCAGAGGGACAGGAGTCGGCTCCTATAATTCACCCCTCCACTTT. This sequence encodes CATSRGTGVGSYNSPLHF.

V usage is TRBV5-4 and J usage is TRBJ1-1, with a weak D call TRBD1 (5 bases). This CDR3 comprises 14 residues. V lost 5 bases and J 4 bases, leaving 15 bases between the germline ends. From germline, CDR1 is SGHNT and CDR2 YYREEE (reference sequence). This CDR3 is CASRYRGSSTEAFF. The CDR3 DNA is TGTGCCAGCAGGTACCGGGGGTCTAGCACTGAAGCTTTCTTT.

V is TRBV7-8 and J is TRBJ1-5, with TRBD1 identical over 7 bases. Unmatched junction bases numbered 10, after V lost 4 bases and J lost 4 bases. Germline V gene data show CDR1 as SGHVS and CDR2 as FQNEAQ. CDR3 length: 16 residues. CDR3 coding DNA: TGTGCCAGCAGCTCCGCTAACAGGGGAATAAATCAGCCCCAGCATTTT. It specifies CASSSANRGINQPQHF.

The rearrangement joins TRBV28 to TRBJ1-3, with a weak D call TRBD1 (5 bases). The CDR3 covers 15 residues. Germline CDR1 is MDHEN and CDR2 is SYDVKM. Between the trimmed V and J ends, which lost 6 bases and 3 bases, there was a span of 15 bases. CDR3 residues: CASSLGGGSGNTIYF. CDR3 coding DNA: TGTGCCAGCAGCCTGGGGGGGGGAAGTGGAAACACCATATATTTT.

The rearrangement joins TRBV3-1 (or the pseudogene TRBV3-2) to TRBJ2-5; D possibly corresponds to TRBD2 (7 bases). This CDR3 comprises 17 residues. CDR1 and CDR2 from the germline V gene are LGHDT and YNNKEL (reference sequence). Trimming took 6 bases from V and 4 from J, leaving 24 bases between them. The CDR3 loop reads CASSRRNLGGGAETQYF. In DNA form, the CDR3 reads TGTGCCAGCAGTAGAAGGAATCTGGGTGGGGGGGCAGAGACCCAGTACTTC.

The chain joins TRBV7-6 to TRBJ2-5, with 11 bases identical to TRBD2. After removal of 2 bases from V and 5 bases from J, the junction contained 4 bases not matched to a gene. The CDR3 has 15 amino acids. CDR1 is SGHVS and CDR2 is FNYEAQ in the germline V gene. The DNA for the CDR3 is TGTGCCAGCAGCTTATTCCCTAGCGGGAGGGAGACCCAGTACTTC. Protein: CASSLFPSGRETQYF. The full variable domain, in which reference TRBV7-6 and TRBJ2-5 provide the parts outside the CDR3, is GAGVSQSPRYKVTKRGQDVALRCDPISGHVSLYWYRQALGQGPEFLTYFNYEAQQDKSGLPNDRFSAERPEGSISTLTIQRTEQRDSAMYRCASSLFPSGRETQYFGPGTRLLVL.

The chain employs TRBV18 and TRBJ2-4; D remains ambiguous. The V end lost 0 bases, the J end lost 2 bases, and 11 bases lay between the germline ends. This CDR3 is built from 16 residues. Germline V lookup: CDR1 KGHSH, CDR2 LQKENI. CDR3 residues: CASSPPWSVSKNIQYF. CDR3 bases: TGTGCCAGCTCACCACCCTGGAGTGTGTCCAAAAACATTCAGTACTTC.

This clone has just a few counts. CDR3 in amino acids: CASSFGQGLRQPQHF. The CDR3 bases are TGTGCCAGCAGTTTTGGACAGGGATTGCGTCAGCCCCAGCATTTT. The chain employs TRBV28 and TRBJ1-5; 8 bases map to TRBD1. The CDR3 totals 15 residues. V trimming: 3 bases; J trimming: 6 bases; junction bases outside the gene matches: 7. The V gene's germline CDR1 is MDHEN and CDR2 SYDVKM.

The chain links TRBV19 to TRBJ1-2; the D is unclear. Deletions cut 0 bases from V and 4 bases from J, with 6 bases between. This CDR3 is 13 amino acids long. Germline V lookup: CDR1 LNHDA, CDR2 SQIVND (reference sequence). The CDR3, as DNA: TGTGCCAGTAGTATAGATCTCAGCTATGGCTACACCTTC. This codes for CASSIDLSYGYTF.

The chain couples TRBV18 to TRBJ2-1; tentative D call: TRBD2 (6 bases). The V end was cut by 3 bases, the J end by 0 bases, with 18 bases between. Germline V lookup: CDR1 KGHSH, CDR2 LQKENI. This CDR3 comprises 18 residues. CDR3 amino acids: CASSPANTLASSYNEQFF. The CDR3 region has the DNA TGTGCCAGCTCACCGGCCAACACCCTAGCGTCCTCCTACAATGAGCAGTTCTTC.

This rearrangement joins TRBV19 to TRBJ1-1; 7 nucleotides match TRBD1. The CDR3 spans 13 residues. Unmatched junction bases numbered 8, after V lost 8 bases and J lost 5 bases. CDR1 is LNHDA and CDR2 is SQIVND in the germline V gene (reference sequence). DNA of the CDR3: TGTGCCAGTCGATCACAGGGGAAGACTGAAGCTTTCTTT. As protein: CASRSQGKTEAFF. Using reference TRBV19 and TRBJ1-1 for the parts outside the CDR3, the full variable domain is DGGITQSPKYLFRKEGQNVTLSCEQNLNHDAMYWYRQDPGQGLRLIYYSQIVNDFQKGDIAEGYSVSREKKESFPLTVTSAQKNPTAFYLCASRSQGKTEAFFGQGTRLTVV.

The gene calls are TRBV5-1 and TRBJ2-7; 7 bases align to TRBD1. The CDR3 is 16 amino acids. Germline V lookup: CDR1 SGHRS, CDR2 YFSETQ. J lost 5 bases, V lost 4 bases, and 15 bases had no gene match. In DNA form, the CDR3 reads TGCGCCAGCAGCGACGGATGGGAGACAGGGACCCACGAGCAGTACTTC. Its translation: CASSDGWETGTHEQYF.

The chain carries TRBV15 and TRBJ2-2; the D gene is possibly TRBD2 (6 bases). CDR3 length: 16 amino acids. V was trimmed by 0 bases and J by 2 bases, leaving 10 bases between them. Germline CDR1 is LNHNV and CDR2 is YYDKDF (reference sequence). Here the CDR3 reads CATSREGTQNTGELFF. CDR3 DNA: TGTGCCACCAGCAGAGAGGGGACTCAAAACACCGGGGAGCTGTTTTTT.

On this clone: One end of the junction fails to match germline, which may point to a read error. V gene TRBV5-4 combines with J gene TRBJ1-2; weak D call: TRBD1 (6 bases). Germline lookup yields CDR1 SGHNT and CDR2 YYREEE (reference sequence). The CDR3 consists of 15 residues. CDR3 bases: TGTGTCAGCAGGTCACAGGGTCTAGCTAACTATGGCTACACCTTC. This gives the protein CVSRSQGLANYGYTF.

The V call is TRBV7-9, the J call TRBJ2-2; 15 nucleotides align to TRBD2. The V gene's germline CDR1 is SEHNR and CDR2 FQNEAQ (reference sequence). J was trimmed by 6 bases and V by 6 bases; bases with no gene match: 2. This CDR3 has 15 residues. The CDR3: CASRGLAGGAGELFF. CDR3 nucleotides: TGTGCCAGCAGAGGACTAGCGGGAGGGGCCGGGGAGCTGTTTTTT.